This T cell receptor (beta chain) was profiled in a study of PD-L1 blockade in urothelial cancer. At the level of the study: The researchers analyzed blood 3 weeks (second dose) and 6 weeks after treatment start. Researchers found blood samples held a median of roughly 140,000 T cells.

Time point reported: pretreatment peripheral blood. The number of samples from each patient was between 1 and 8, taken pretreatment and on-treatment. V shed 5 bases and J shed 3 bases, with 14 bases lying between them. The germline V gene encodes CDR1 SGHVS and CDR2 FQNEAQ. This CDR3 is 15 amino acids long. Generated by immunoSEQ multiplex PCR, the TCRdb table keeps only in-frame clones and is missing some. The sample consists of 70,000 or so clones, roughly 90% of them appearing once. This TCR was sampled from a man in his 70s with urothelial cancer. The chain is built from TRBV7-8 and TRBJ1-5; D gene uncertain. The specimen was PBMCs, collected around atezolizumab (anti-PD-L1) treatment. CDR3 in DNA: TGTGCCAGCAGCCCGTCCCCGGGTATCAATCAGCCCCAGCATTTT. Its translation is CASSPSPGINQPQHF.